Shown below are 27 T cell receptor beta chains from a single sample sequenced in a study of T cell repertoires in cytomegalovirus infection. Using its own MiXCR run on the reads, TCRdb lists one record per CDR3 protein. Here the sample spans roughly 500,000 distinct CDR3 sequences, 25% to 35% being singletons. Their cognate antigens are unknown. The specimen comprised cultured PBMCs, sampled from culture after CMV antigen stimulation. All receptors come from a human donor in good health (CMV status not recorded). Some clones in this sample may be carry-over from other donors' samples.

This clonotype was detected many times. The genes are TRBV7-2 and TRBJ2-3; 9 positions agree with TRBD2. V dropped 0 bases and J dropped 3; count of bases not matched to a gene: 4. Germline V lookup: CDR1 SGHTA, CDR2 FQGNSA. CDR3 size: 16 residues. CDR3: CASSLAPLAGTDTQYF. The CDR3 bases are TGTGCCAGCAGCTTAGCGCCGCTAGCGGGAACAGATACGCAGTATTTT.

The rearrangement uses TRBV3-1 and TRBJ2-1; 7 bases fit TRBD1. The V segment lost 10 bases and the J segment 4 bases; nucleotides outside the gene matches: 13. Germline V gene data show CDR1 as LGHDT and CDR2 as YNNKEL (reference sequence). CDR3 length equals 15 residues. The CDR3 DNA reads TGTGCCACCTCGAGACAGGGCCCGTCGTACAATGAGCAGTTCTTC. Translating gives CATSRQGPSYNEQFF.

This sequence joins TRBV7-3 and TRBJ2-5; D uncertain. Germline-derived CDR1 and CDR2 are SGHTA and FQGTGA. The CDR3 has 13 residues. With 2 bases removed from V and 5 bases from J, the gap between germline ends came to 9 bases. CDR3 bases: TGTGCCAGCAGCTTACGAAGCCTCGAGACCCAGTACTTC. Its protein is CASSLRSLETQYF.

The chain couples TRBV20-1 to TRBJ2-3; D remains unclear. The CDR3 extends over 13 amino acids. Looked up from germline, CDR1 is DFQATT and CDR2 is SNEGSKA (reference sequence). Trimming took off 6 bases at V and 6 bases at J, with 16 bases between the two ends. This CDR3 reads CSAPGTSSDTQYF. CDR3 DNA sequence: TGCAGTGCCCCCGGAACCTCCTCGGATACGCAGTATTTT.

This CDR3 reads CASNPTGGSGTEAFF. In nucleotides, the CDR3 is TGTGCCAGCAATCCTACAGGGGGCAGCGGCACTGAAGCTTTCTTT. The rearrangement links TRBV6-6 to TRBJ1-1; 9 bases are a match to TRBD1. Germline values: CDR1 MNHNY, CDR2 SVGAGI (reference sequence). The CDR3 length is 15 residues. V dropped 7 bases and J dropped 4; count of bases not matched to a gene: 10.

In this sample, this clonotype turned up once. The chain has TRBV6-2 or TRBV6-3 and TRBJ2-7, with 8 bases identical to TRBD1. The germline V gene encodes CDR1 MNHEY and CDR2 SVGEGT. The J segment lost 5 bases and the V segment lost 2 bases, leaving 2 bases of the junction unmatched. The CDR3 totals 13 residues. CDR3 in amino acids: CASSYLDRDEQYV. The CDR3 DNA sequence: TGTGCCAGCAGTTACCTGGACAGGGACGAGCAGTACGTC.

The chain recombines TRBV7-4 with TRBJ2-3, with TRBD2 as a possible D gene (6 bases). The CDR3 is 16 residues long. The V end was cut by 2 bases, the J end by 1 base, with 13 bases between. Germline assignment: CDR1 SGHVT and CDR2 SQSDAQ. CDR3 residues: CASSLIVWGGTDTQYF. DNA for the CDR3: TGTGCCAGCAGCTTAATTGTCTGGGGGGGCACAGATACGCAGTATTTT.

The chain has TRBV14 and TRBJ2-1, with 10 bases identical to TRBD2. The germline V gene has CDR1 SGHDN and CDR2 FVKESK. The V gene end was trimmed by 0 bases and the J gene end by 11 bases; junction bases not matched to a gene: 10. This CDR3 has 16 residues. The chain's CDR3 is CASSQDGFSGRPKQFF. CDR3 bases: TGTGCCAGCAGCCAAGATGGGTTTAGCGGGAGGCCGAAGCAGTTCTTC.

V and J are TRBV28 and TRBJ2-7, with TRBD2 matching over 7 bases. The ends lost 8 bases at V and 3 bases at J; junction bases unmatched: 10. CDR3 size: 14 residues. CDR1 and CDR2 (germline): MDHEN, SYDVKM. In DNA, the CDR3 is TGTGCCAGCGGGACCAGGACTAGTGGCTACGAGCAGTACTTC. Translating gives CASGTRTSGYEQYF.

This clonotype has just a few counts. The rearrangement joins TRBV12-3 or TRBV12-4 to TRBJ2-2; D could derive from TRBD1 or TRBD2 (5 bases each). Trimming pared 7 bases from V and 6 bases from J, leaving 15 bases between. The CDR3 runs 14 residues. In DNA form, the CDR3 reads TGTGCCAGCAAAGGAAGGTGGGGACCCGGGGAGCTGTTTTTT. This sequence encodes CASKGRWGPGELFF.

In its sample, this clonotype was seen many times. The chain combines TRBV28 with TRBJ1-2; TRBD1 is a possible D gene (6 bases). The CDR3 sequence is 14 residues long. Trimming removed 5 bases at V and 0 bases at J, with 10 bases between. CDR1 MDHEN and CDR2 SYDVKM come from the germline V gene. The CDR3, as DNA: TGTGCCAGCAGTACACGGACAGCTAACTATGGCTACACCTTC. It encodes CASSTRTANYGYTF.

This clonotype was found a few times. The chain carries TRBV5-8 and TRBJ2-7; 13 bases align to TRBD2. Germline trimming cut 4 bases from V and 2 bases from J; bases unmatched to any gene: 3. The CDR3 has 15 amino acids. Germline loops: CDR1 SGHTS, CDR2 YDEGEE. Here the CDR3 DNA reads TGTGCCAGCAGCCCGGGACTAGCGGGAACCTACGAGCAGTACGTC. The encoded protein is CASSPGLAGTYEQYV.

The chain couples TRBV6-5 to TRBJ1-2; maybe TRBD1 (6 bases). This CDR3 has 17 amino acids. V gave up 5 bases and J gave up 8 bases, with 27 bases separating them. Germline CDR1 and CDR2: MNHEY and SVGAGI. The CDR3 is CASSVWVYGQPKEGYTF. DNA of the CDR3: TGTGCCAGCAGTGTCTGGGTCTATGGACAGCCCAAGGAGGGCTACACCTTC.

This chain uses TRBV12-3 or TRBV12-4 with TRBJ2-1; D is possibly TRBD2 (5 bases). The ends were cut back, 3 bases at V and 7 bases at J, with 22 bases in the middle. The CDR3 runs to 17 residues. CDR3 in amino acids: CASSLEVSEGGVNEQFF. The CDR3 DNA sequence: TGTGCCAGCAGTTTGGAGGTCTCAGAGGGCGGAGTGAATGAGCAGTTCTTC.

The gene calls are TRBV12-3 or TRBV12-4 and TRBJ2-7; 10 bases are a match to TRBD1. CDR3 size: 19 residues. Unmatched junction bases numbered 18, after V lost 6 bases and J lost 1 base. CDR3: CASRHSCFRGQGPSYEQYV. CDR3 nucleotide sequence: TGTGCCAGCAGACACTCATGCTTTCGGGGACAGGGGCCTTCCTACGAGCAGTACGTC.

This clonotype has a handful of counts. The chain uses TRBV18 and TRBJ2-5; D call uncertain. The V gene's germline CDR1 is KGHSH and CDR2 LQKENI. The length of the CDR3 is 15 residues. V dropped 4 bases and J dropped 3 bases, with 15 bases sitting between them. The CDR3 DNA sequence: TGTGCCAGCTCACGTCTGGTTAGTGGAGAAGAGACCCAGTACTTC. Its protein is CASSRLVSGEETQYF.

The rearrangement links TRBV7-9 to TRBJ2-5; 7 bases map to TRBD1. V trimming: 9 bases; J trimming: 2 bases; junction bases outside the gene matches: 15. CDR1 and CDR2 from the germline V gene are SEHNR and FQNEAQ (reference sequence). CDR3 size: 16 residues. CDR3 bases: TGTGCCAGTTACCGAGGAAGGGGGCCCGGTCAAGAGACCCAGTACTTC. The encoded protein is CASYRGRGPGQETQYF.

V is TRBV7-9 and J is TRBJ1-2; D is unclear. The CDR3 runs 12 residues. Trimming cost V 2 bases and J 11 bases, with 12 bases left between them. Germline values: CDR1 SEHNR, CDR2 FQNEAQ (reference sequence). CDR3 bases: TGTGCCAGCAGCTTATGGAGATCGCAGTACACCTTC. Translation: CASSLWRSQYTF.

The CDR3 loop is CSARGWGTGSYTF. In nucleotides, the CDR3 is TGCAGTGCCCGAGGGTGGGGGACAGGTAGCTACACCTTC. The V and J genes are TRBV20-1 and TRBJ1-2; TRBD1 agrees at 8 bases. The CDR3 is made up of 13 amino acids. V gave up 6 bases and J gave up 9 bases; unmatched junction bases: 12. Germline loops: CDR1 DFQATT, CDR2 SNEGSKA (reference sequence).

The CDR3 coding sequence is TGTGCCAGCAGTTTCTCGACTAGCGCCCAAGAGACCCAGTACTTC. It yields the protein CASSFSTSAQETQYF. This chain connects TRBV12-3 or TRBV12-4 to TRBJ2-5; 8 bases map to TRBD2. After removal of 3 bases from V and 1 base from J, the junction contained 4 bases not matched to a gene. The CDR3 has 15 residues.

This clonotype has a handful of counts. CDR3: CSVEGGSTGELFF. The CDR3 DNA is TGCAGCGTTGAAGGGGGTTCCACCGGGGAGCTGTTTTTT. The J gene is TRBJ2-2, the V gene TRBV29-1; D gene uncertain. Between the trimmed V and J ends, which lost 1 base and 4 bases, there was a span of 7 bases. From germline, CDR1 is SQVTM and CDR2 ANQGSEA. The CDR3 runs to 13 residues.

The J gene is TRBJ2-3, the V gene TRBV4-3; no clear D gene. Germline loops: CDR1 LGHNA, CDR2 YSLEER. V was clipped by 0 bases and J by 4 bases, with 17 bases between them. The CDR3 loop spans 17 amino acids. DNA for the CDR3: TGCGCCAGCAGCCAAGAAGTTGGTAGCCACACGGCAGATACGCAGTATTTT. Protein sequence: CASSQEVGSHTADTQYF.

In its sample, this clonotype was seen a few times. The chain links TRBV6-2 or TRBV6-3 to TRBJ2-5; D is possibly TRBD1 (6 bases). Looked up from germline, CDR1 is MNHEY and CDR2 is SVGEGT. The CDR3 consists of 14 residues. V was shortened by 6 bases and J by 3 bases, with 14 bases between the two germline ends. The CDR3 protein is CASSVWGQEETQYF. In DNA, the CDR3 is TGTGCCAGCAGCGTATGGGGACAAGAAGAGACCCAGTACTTC.

This clonotype showed up just a few times. This chain links TRBV6-2 or TRBV6-3 with TRBJ2-7; the D gene could be TRBD1 or TRBD2 (5 bases each). CDR1 and CDR2 (germline): MNHEY, SVGEGT. The CDR3 is 13 residues long. Between the trimmed V and J ends, which lost 5 bases and 5 bases, there was a span of 13 bases. CDR3 loop: CASSRDRIHEQYV. The CDR3, as DNA: TGTGCCAGCAGTAGGGACCGTATTCACGAGCAGTACGTC.

This sequence joins TRBV12-3 or TRBV12-4 and TRBJ2-7, with 7 bases fitting TRBD2. Trimming took 7 bases from V and 1 from J; bases not matched to a gene: 10. The CDR3 consists of 15 residues. The CDR3 nucleotides read TGTGCCAGCACCCATGGGGGGAGGGGTTCCTACGAGCAGTACTTC. Residues: CASTHGGRGSYEQYF.

This clonotype was picked up one time. The final CDR3 position lacks the conserved phenylalanine or tryptophan, pointing to a likely read error. This rearrangement joins TRBV7-6 to TRBJ2-1; D is undetermined. The CDR3 has 15 amino acids. V was trimmed by 5 bases and J by 2 bases, leaving 13 bases between them. The V gene's germline CDR1 is SGHVS and CDR2 FNYEAQ. DNA for the CDR3: TGTGCCAGCAGCCTCCGTACGGCAACCTACAATGAGCAGTTCCTC. Translated: CASSLRTATYNEQFL.

The rearrangement links TRBV4-3 to TRBJ2-4; D not resolved. Germline V gene sequence: CDR1 LGHNA, CDR2 YSLEER. This CDR3 is 18 amino acids long. Trimming cost V 0 bases and J 10 bases, with 25 bases left between them. The CDR3 spells CASSQDLQSLSILRIQYF. In nucleotides, the CDR3 is TGCGCCAGCAGCCAAGATCTACAGTCCCTATCGATTCTAAGGATTCAGTACTTC.